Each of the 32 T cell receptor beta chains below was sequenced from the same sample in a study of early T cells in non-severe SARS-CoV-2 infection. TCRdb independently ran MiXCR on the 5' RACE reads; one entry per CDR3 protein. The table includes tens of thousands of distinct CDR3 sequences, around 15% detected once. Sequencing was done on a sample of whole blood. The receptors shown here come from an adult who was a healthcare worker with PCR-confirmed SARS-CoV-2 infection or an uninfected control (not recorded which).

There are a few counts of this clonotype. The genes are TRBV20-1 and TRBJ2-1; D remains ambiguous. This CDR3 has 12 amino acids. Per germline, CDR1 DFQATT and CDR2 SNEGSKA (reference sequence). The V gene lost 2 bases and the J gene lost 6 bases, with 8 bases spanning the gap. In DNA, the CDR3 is TGCAGTGCTAGACCGTCGGGCAATGAGCAGTTCTTC. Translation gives CSARPSGNEQFF.

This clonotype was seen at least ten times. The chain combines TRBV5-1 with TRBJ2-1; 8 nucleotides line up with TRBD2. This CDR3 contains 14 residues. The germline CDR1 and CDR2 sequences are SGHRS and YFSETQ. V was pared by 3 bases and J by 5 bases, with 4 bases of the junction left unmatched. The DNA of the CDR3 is TGCGCCAGCAGCTCTACTAGCGGAAACAATGAGCAGTTCTTC. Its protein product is CASSSTSGNNEQFF.

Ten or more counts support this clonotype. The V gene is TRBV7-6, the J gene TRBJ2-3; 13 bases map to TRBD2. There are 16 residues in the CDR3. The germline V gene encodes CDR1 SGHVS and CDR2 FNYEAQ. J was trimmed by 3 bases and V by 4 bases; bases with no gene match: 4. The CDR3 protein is CASSYGTSGITDTQYF. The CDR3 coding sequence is TGTGCCAGCAGCTACGGGACTAGCGGGATAACAGATACGCAGTATTTT.

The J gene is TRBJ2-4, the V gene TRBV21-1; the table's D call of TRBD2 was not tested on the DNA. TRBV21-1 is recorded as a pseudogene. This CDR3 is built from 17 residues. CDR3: CASSKLAGGLAKNIQYF. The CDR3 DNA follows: TGTGCCAGCAGCAAACTAGCGGGAGGTCTGGCCAAAAACATTCAGTACTTC.

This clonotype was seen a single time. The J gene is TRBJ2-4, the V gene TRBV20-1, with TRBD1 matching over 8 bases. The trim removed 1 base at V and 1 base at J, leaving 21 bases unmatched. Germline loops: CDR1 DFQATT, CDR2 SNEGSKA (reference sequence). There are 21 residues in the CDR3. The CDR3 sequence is CSARAPLTRDRGLGAKNIQYF. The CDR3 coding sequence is TGCAGTGCTAGAGCTCCCCTAACCCGAGACAGGGGATTGGGGGCCAAAAACATTCAGTACTTC.

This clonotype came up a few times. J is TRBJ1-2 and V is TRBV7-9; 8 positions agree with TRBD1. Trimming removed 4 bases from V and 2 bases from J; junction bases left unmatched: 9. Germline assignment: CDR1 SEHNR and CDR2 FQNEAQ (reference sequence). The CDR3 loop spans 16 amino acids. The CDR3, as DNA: TGTGCCAGCAGCTCGGGATCCAGGGGGCCGAACTATGGCTACACCTTC. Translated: CASSSGSRGPNYGYTF.

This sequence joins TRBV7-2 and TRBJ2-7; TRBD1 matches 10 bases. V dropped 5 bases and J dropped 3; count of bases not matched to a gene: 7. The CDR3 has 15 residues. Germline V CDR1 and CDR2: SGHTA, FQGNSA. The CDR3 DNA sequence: TGTGCCAGCAGCCGATCCGGGACAGGGGTCTACGAGCAGTACTTC. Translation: CASSRSGTGVYEQYF.

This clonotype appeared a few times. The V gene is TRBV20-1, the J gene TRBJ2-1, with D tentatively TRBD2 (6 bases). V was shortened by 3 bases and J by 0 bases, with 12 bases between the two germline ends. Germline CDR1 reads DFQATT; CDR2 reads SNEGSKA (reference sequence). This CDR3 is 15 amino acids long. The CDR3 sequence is CSASPYGSSYNEQFF. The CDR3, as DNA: TGCAGTGCTAGCCCCTACGGGAGCTCCTACAATGAGCAGTTCTTC.

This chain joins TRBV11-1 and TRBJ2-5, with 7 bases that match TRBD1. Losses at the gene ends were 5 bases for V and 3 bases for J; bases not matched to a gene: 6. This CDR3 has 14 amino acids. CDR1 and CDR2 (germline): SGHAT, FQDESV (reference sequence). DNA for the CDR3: TGTGCCAGCAGCCGTCTCGGACAGGAAGAGACCCAGTACTTC. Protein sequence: CASSRLGQEETQYF.

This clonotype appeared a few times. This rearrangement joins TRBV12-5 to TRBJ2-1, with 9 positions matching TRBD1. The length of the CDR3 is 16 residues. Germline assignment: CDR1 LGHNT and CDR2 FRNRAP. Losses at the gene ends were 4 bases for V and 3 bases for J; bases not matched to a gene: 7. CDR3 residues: CASGSQGQGHYNEQFF. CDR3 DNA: TGTGCTAGTGGTTCTCAAGGACAGGGGCACTACAATGAGCAGTTCTTC.

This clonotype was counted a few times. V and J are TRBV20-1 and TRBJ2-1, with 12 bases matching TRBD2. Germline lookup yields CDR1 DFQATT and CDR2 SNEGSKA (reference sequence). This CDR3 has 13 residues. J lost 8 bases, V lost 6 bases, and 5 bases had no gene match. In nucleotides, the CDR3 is TGCAGTGCCCTGACTAGCGGGAGTTATGAGCAGTTCTTC. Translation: CSALTSGSYEQFF.

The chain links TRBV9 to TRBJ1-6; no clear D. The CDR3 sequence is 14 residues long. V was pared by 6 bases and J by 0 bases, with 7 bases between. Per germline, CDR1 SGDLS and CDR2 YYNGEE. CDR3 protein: CASTVGSYNSPLHF. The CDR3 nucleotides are TGTGCCAGCACGGTGGGCTCCTATAATTCACCCCTCCACTTT.

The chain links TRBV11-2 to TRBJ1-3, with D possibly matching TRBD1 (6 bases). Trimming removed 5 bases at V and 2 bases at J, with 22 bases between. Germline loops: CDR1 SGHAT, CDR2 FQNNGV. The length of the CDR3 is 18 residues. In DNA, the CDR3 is TGTGCCAGCAGCCTCCCGGGGGACACATCAAGCCCTGGAAACACCATATATTTT. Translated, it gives CASSLPGDTSSPGNTIYF.

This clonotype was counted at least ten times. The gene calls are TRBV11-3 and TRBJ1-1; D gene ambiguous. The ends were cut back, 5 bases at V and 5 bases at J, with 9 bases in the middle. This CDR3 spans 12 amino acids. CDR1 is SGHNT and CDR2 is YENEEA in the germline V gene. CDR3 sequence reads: CASSVHGTEAFF. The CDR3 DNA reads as TGTGCCAGCAGCGTTCACGGGACTGAAGCTTTCTTT.

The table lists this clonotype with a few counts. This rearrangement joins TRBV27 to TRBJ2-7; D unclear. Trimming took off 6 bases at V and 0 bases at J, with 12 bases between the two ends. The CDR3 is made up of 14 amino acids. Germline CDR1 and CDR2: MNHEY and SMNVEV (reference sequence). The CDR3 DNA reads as TGTGCCAGCAGCCCCCTGCAGAACTCCTACGAGCAGTACTTC. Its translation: CASSPLQNSYEQYF.

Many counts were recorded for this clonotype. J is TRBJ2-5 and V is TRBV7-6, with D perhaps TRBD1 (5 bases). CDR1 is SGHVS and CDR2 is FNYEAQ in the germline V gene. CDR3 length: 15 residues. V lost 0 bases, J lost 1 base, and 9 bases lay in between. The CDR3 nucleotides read TGTGCCAGCAGCTTAGCTGGGGCCCCCCAAGAGACCCAGTACTTC. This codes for CASSLAGAPQETQYF.

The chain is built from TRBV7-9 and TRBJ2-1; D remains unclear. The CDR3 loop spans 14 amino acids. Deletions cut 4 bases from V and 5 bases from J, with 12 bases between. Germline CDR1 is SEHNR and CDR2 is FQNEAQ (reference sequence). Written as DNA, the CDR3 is TGTGCCAGCAGCTCCCAGTTACTCCACAATGAGCAGTTCTTC. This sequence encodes CASSSQLLHNEQFF. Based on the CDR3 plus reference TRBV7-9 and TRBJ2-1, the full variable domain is DTGVSQNPRHKITKRGQNVTFRCDPISEHNRLYWYRQTLGQGPEFLTYFQNEAQLEKSRLLSDRFSAERPKGSFSTLEIQRTEQGDSAMYLCASSSQLLHNEQFFGPGTRLTVL.

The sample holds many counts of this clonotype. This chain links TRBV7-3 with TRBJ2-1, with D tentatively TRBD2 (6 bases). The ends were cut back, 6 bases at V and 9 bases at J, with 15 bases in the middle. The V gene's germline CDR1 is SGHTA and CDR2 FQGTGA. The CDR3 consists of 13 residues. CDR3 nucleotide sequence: TGTGCCAGCAGTTCCCGACTAGGTACTGAGCAGTTCTTC. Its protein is CASSSRLGTEQFF.

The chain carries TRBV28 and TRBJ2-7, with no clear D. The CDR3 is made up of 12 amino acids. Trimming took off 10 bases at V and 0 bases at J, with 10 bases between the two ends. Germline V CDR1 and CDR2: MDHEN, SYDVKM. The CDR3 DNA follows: TGTGCCACCTCCCCCCTCTCCTACGAGCAGTACTTC. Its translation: CATSPLSYEQYF.

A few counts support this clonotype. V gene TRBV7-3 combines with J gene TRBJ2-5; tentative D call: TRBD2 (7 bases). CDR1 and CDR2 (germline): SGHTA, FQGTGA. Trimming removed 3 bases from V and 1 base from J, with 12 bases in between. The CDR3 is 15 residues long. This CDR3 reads CASSFTRGPQETQYF. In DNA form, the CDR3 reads TGTGCCAGCAGCTTTACGCGGGGGCCCCAAGAGACCCAGTACTTC.

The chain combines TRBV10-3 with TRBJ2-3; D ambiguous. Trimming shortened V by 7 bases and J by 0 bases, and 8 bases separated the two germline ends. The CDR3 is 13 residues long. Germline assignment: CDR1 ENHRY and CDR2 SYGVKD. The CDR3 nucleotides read TGTGCCATCACAGGTACTAGCACAGATACGCAGTATTTT. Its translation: CAITGTSTDTQYF.

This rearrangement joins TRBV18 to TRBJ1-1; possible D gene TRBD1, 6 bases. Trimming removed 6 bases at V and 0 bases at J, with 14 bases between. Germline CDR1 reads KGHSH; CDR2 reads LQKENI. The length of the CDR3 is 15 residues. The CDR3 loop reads CASSSGRGMNTEAFF. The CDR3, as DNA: TGTGCCAGCTCCTCAGGCAGGGGTATGAACACTGAAGCTTTCTTT.

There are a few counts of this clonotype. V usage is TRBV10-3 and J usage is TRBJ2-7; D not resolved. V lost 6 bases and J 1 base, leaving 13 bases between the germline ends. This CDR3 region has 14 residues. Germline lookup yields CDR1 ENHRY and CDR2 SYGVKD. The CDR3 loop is CAIRRNDPSYEQYF. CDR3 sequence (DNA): TGTGCCATCAGAAGAAATGACCCGTCCTACGAGCAGTACTTC.

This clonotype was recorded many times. In nucleotides, the CDR3 is TGTGCCAGCGGTCGGGGGCCCCAAGAGACCCAGTACTTC. Protein sequence: CASGRGPQETQYF. V usage is TRBV13 and J usage is TRBJ2-5; D is tentatively TRBD1 or TRBD2 (6 bases each). CDR1 is PRHDT and CDR2 is FYEKMQ in the germline V gene (reference sequence). Trimming left V 8 bases short and J 1 base short, with 11 bases between. This CDR3 is built from 13 residues.

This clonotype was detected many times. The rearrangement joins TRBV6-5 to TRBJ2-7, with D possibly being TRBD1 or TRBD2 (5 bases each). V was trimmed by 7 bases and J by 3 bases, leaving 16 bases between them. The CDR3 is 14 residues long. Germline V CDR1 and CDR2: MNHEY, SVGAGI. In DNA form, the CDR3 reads TGTGCCAGCACCTATGGGGGAGAGGGCTACGAGCAGTACTTC. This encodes CASTYGGEGYEQYF.

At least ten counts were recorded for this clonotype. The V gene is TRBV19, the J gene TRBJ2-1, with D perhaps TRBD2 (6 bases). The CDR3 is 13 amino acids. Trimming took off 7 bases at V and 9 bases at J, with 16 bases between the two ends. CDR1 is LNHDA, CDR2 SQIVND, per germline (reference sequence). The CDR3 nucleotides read TGTGCCAGTATCGGGAGTTTTTTCAGTGAGCAGTTCTTC. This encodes CASIGSFFSEQFF.

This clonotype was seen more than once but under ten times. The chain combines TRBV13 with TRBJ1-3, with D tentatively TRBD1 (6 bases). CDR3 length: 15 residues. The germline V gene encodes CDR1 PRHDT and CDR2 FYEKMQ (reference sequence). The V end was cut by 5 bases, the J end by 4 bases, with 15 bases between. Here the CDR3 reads CASSGHRVAGNTIYF. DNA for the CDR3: TGTGCCAGCAGCGGTCACAGGGTGGCGGGAAACACCATATATTTT.

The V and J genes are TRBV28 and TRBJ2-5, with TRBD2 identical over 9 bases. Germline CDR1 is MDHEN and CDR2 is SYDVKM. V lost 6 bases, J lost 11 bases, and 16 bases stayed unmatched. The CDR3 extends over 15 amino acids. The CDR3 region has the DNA TGTGCCAGCAGCCCCTGGACTAGCGCCATCGGTAGTCAGTACTTC. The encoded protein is CASSPWTSAIGSQYF.

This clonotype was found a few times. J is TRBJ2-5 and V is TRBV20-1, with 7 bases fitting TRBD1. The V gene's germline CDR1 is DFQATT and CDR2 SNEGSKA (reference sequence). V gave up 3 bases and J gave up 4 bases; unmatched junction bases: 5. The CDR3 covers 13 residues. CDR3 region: CSASRQGSETQYF. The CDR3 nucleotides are TGCAGTGCTAGCAGACAGGGATCAGAGACCCAGTACTTC.

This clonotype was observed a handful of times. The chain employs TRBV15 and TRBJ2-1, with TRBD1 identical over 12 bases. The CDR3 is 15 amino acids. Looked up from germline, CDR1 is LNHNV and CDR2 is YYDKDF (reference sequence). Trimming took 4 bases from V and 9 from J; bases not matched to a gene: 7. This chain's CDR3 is CATSTSGQGAGEQFF. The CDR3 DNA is TGTGCCACCAGCACTTCGGGACAGGGGGCTGGTGAGCAGTTCTTC. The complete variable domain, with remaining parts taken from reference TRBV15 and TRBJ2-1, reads DAMVIQNPRYQVTQFGKPVTLSCSQTLNHNVMYWYQQKSSQAPKLLFHYYDKDFNNEADTPDNFQSRRPNTSFCFLDIRSPGLGDTAMYLCATSTSGQGAGEQFFGPGTRLTVL.

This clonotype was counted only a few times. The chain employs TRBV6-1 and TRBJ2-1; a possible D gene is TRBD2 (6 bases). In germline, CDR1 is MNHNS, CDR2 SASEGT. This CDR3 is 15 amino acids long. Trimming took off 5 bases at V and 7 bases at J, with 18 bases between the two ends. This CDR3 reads CASSLSGATFNEQFF. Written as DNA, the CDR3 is TGTGCCAGCAGTCTTAGCGGAGCTACCTTTAATGAGCAGTTCTTC.

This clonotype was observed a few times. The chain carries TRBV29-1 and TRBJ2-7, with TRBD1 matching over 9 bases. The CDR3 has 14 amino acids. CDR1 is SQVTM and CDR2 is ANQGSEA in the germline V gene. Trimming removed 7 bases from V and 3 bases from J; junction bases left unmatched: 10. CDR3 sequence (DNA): TGCAGCGCTCTCACAGGGGGCGTACACTACGAGCAGTACTTC. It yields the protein CSALTGGVHYEQYF.